These 23 T cell receptor beta chains originate from one sample sequenced in a study of metastatic and nonmetastatic thyroid tumors (dated by TCRdb to about 2020). The library was prepared using PCR. These reads were obtained on an Illumina HiSeq 4000. TCRdb cleaned the public reads at Q25 with fastp, built clones with MiXCR and kept in-frame beta chains. The sample table holds just under 8,000 clones, of which 26% were seen once. 6.1% of the sample belongs to the ten largest clones. Before undergoing thyroid surgery, none of the patients had been given any kind of treatment. Specimen: adjacent normal tissue. The source is a female donor with papillary thyroid cancer or a benign thyroid nodule (not recorded which). Some clones in this sample may be carry-over from other donors' samples.

The V and J genes are TRBV6-1 and TRBJ1-2, with 9 bases lining up with TRBD1. Germline CDR1 MNHNS, CDR2 SASEGT. The V gene end was trimmed by 6 bases and the J gene end by 4 bases; junction bases not matched to a gene: 15. This CDR3 is built from 17 residues. The CDR3 sequence is CASSPGTGINLIYGYTF. For the CDR3, the DNA is TGTGCCAGCAGCCCAGGGACAGGGATCAATTTAATCTATGGCTACACCTTC.

The V and J genes are TRBV18 and TRBJ2-1, with 8 positions matching TRBD1. The ends lost 4 bases at V and 4 bases at J; junction bases unmatched: 6. The germline V gene encodes CDR1 KGHSH and CDR2 LQKENI. CDR3 size: 15 residues. The CDR3 spells CASSQQGGQYNEQFF. CDR3 DNA: TGTGCCAGCTCACAACAGGGGGGTCAATACAATGAGCAGTTCTTC.

In its sample, this clone ranks as large (0.1 to 1%). This chain connects TRBV19 to TRBJ1-1; perhaps TRBD1 as D (5 bases). This CDR3 is 13 amino acids long. Trimming removed 2 bases at V and 4 bases at J, with 8 bases between. Germline CDR1 reads LNHDA; CDR2 reads SQIVND (reference sequence). CDR3 region: CASSIKGTTEAFF. For the CDR3, the DNA is TGTGCCAGTAGTATAAAGGGGACCACTGAAGCTTTCTTT.

This rearrangement joins TRBV12-3 or TRBV12-4 to TRBJ1-5; D not certain. The CDR3 has 12 residues. The V gene lost 8 bases and the J gene lost 0 bases, with 5 bases spanning the gap. The CDR3 region is CASGPSNQPQHF. CDR3 sequence (DNA): TGTGCCAGCGGGCCTAGCAATCAGCCCCAGCATTTT.

This clone was seen a handful of times. The chain joins TRBV28 to TRBJ1-4; D gene uncertain. Germline CDR1 reads MDHEN; CDR2 reads SYDVKM. This CDR3 comprises 15 residues. V was shortened by 6 bases and J by 3 bases, with 14 bases between the two germline ends. CDR3 nucleotides: TGTGCCAGCAGCTCCGTTGGGGAACCTAATGAAAAACTGTTTTTT. Its translation: CASSSVGEPNEKLFF.

This clone was counted many times. The V gene is TRBV9, the J gene TRBJ2-7; 7 bases fit TRBD2. This CDR3 spans 14 amino acids. The germline V gene encodes CDR1 SGDLS and CDR2 YYNGEE. The V and J ends lost 4 bases and 3 bases, in that order; junction bases with no gene match: 7. CDR3 residues: CASSPRTSDYEQYF. The CDR3 region has the DNA TGTGCCAGCAGCCCTCGGACTAGTGACTACGAGCAGTACTTC.

This clone counts as medium-sized. CDR3 coding DNA: TGTGCCAGTAGTGTCCGCCGGGATCCTCCCTACAATGAGCAGTTCTTC. Translated, it gives CASSVRRDPPYNEQFF. The V gene is TRBV19, the J gene TRBJ2-1; D might be TRBD2 (5 bases). Trimming removed 5 bases at V and 2 bases at J, with 16 bases between. The CDR3 runs to 16 residues. Germline CDR1 and CDR2: LNHDA and SQIVND (reference sequence).

The chain carries TRBV19 and TRBJ2-7; 8 bases are a match to TRBD1. Germline V gene lookup returns CDR1 LNHDA and CDR2 SQIVND (reference sequence). Trimming removed 3 bases from V and 4 bases from J; junction bases left unmatched: 14. This CDR3 is built from 17 residues. The CDR3 sequence is CASSMVGKGTGSYEQYF. The CDR3 nucleotides are TGTGCCAGTAGTATGGTGGGTAAAGGGACAGGTTCTTACGAGCAGTACTTC.

V gene TRBV13 combines with J gene TRBJ2-1; D remains unclear. From germline, CDR1 is PRHDT and CDR2 FYEKMQ (reference sequence). Between the trimmed V and J ends, which lost 0 bases and 4 bases, there was a span of 4 bases. The CDR3 extends over 13 amino acids. CDR3 bases: TGTGCCAGCAGCTTAGGAGGGTACAATGAGCAGTTCTTC. Translated: CASSLGGYNEQFF.

Comment on this clone: A much more abundant neighbour one base away suggests this may be a read error. The J gene is TRBJ2-5, the V gene TRBV11-2; 7 bases are shared with TRBD2. CDR1 and CDR2 (germline): SGHAT, FQNNGV. The ends lost 8 bases at V and 5 bases at J; junction bases unmatched: 17. The CDR3 sequence is 16 residues long. The CDR3, as DNA: TGTGCCAGCGGCCCGCGTCGTGGTTTGGGGGGGGAGACCCAGTACTTC. Protein: CASGPRRGLGGETQYF.

The CDR3 is CASSWTGDGANVLTF. The CDR3 nucleotides read TGTGCCAGCAGCTGGACAGGGGATGGGGCCAACGTCCTGACTTTC. The rearrangement links TRBV28 to TRBJ2-6; 9 nucleotides agree with TRBD1. CDR3 length equals 15 residues. The germline CDR1 and CDR2 sequences are MDHEN and SYDVKM. Unmatched junction bases numbered 3, after V lost 6 bases and J lost 3 bases.

The genes are TRBV6-2 or TRBV6-3 and TRBJ2-1; 12 bases align to TRBD2. Losses at the gene ends were 6 bases for V and 6 bases for J; bases not matched to a gene: 9. The germline CDR1 and CDR2 sequences are MNHEY and SVGEGT. CDR3 size: 16 residues. CDR3 nucleotide sequence: TGTGCCAGCAGCGTTCTAGCGGGGGGGTTAGTCAATGAGCAGTTCTTC. Translating gives CASSVLAGGLVNEQFF.

The chain combines TRBV5-1 with TRBJ1-6, with TRBD1 as a possible D gene (6 bases). V lost 0 bases to trimming and J lost 0 bases, with 10 bases between them. Germline CDR1 and CDR2: SGHRS and YFSETQ. CDR3 size: 17 residues. The CDR3 spells CASSLEGGSSYNSPLHF. In nucleotides, the CDR3 is TGCGCCAGCAGCTTGGAAGGGGGGAGCTCCTATAATTCACCCCTCCACTTT.

The chain combines TRBV6-1 with TRBJ1-1; 7 bases match TRBD1. Trimming cost V 5 bases and J 3 bases; bases outside gene matches: 3. CDR1 is MNHNS and CDR2 is SASEGT in the germline V gene. The CDR3 sequence is 13 residues long. The CDR3 here is CASSKQGYTEAFF. The CDR3 nucleotides read TGTGCCAGCAGTAAACAGGGGTACACTGAAGCTTTCTTT.

The chain joins TRBV11-1 to TRBJ1-3, with D unclear. CDR1 is SGHAT and CDR2 is FQDESV in the germline V gene (reference sequence). The CDR3 sequence is 17 residues long. V lost 2 bases and J 4 bases, leaving 18 bases between the germline ends. The CDR3 protein is CASSLFAGDGLGNTIYF. The CDR3 DNA is TGTGCCAGCAGCTTATTTGCTGGAGACGGGTTAGGAAACACCATATATTTT.

By proportion, this clone is medium-sized. The V call is TRBV6-1, the J call TRBJ1-6; D is perhaps TRBD1 (6 bases). CDR1 is MNHNS and CDR2 is SASEGT in the germline V gene. The CDR3 has 14 residues. Trimming removed 5 bases from V and 7 bases from J, with 12 bases in between. The CDR3 reads CASSTRGDNSPLHF. The CDR3 DNA reads as TGTGCCAGCAGTACTAGGGGGGACAATTCACCCCTCCACTTT.

In this sample, this clone turned up a few times. The CDR3 nucleotides are TGTGCCAGCAGCTTGAGCGGGAGTAACGAGCAGTACTTC. This codes for CASSLSGSNEQYF. The gene calls are TRBV11-1 and TRBJ2-7; 8 bases match TRBD2. Germline V gives CDR1 SGHAT, CDR2 FQDESV (reference sequence). The J segment lost 5 bases and the V segment lost 3 bases, leaving 3 bases of the junction unmatched. The CDR3 totals 13 residues.

This clone was counted ten times or more. V usage is TRBV7-2 and J usage is TRBJ2-5; 8 bases align to TRBD2. V lost 1 base to trimming and J lost 1 base; unmatched junction nucleotides: 5. CDR3 length equals 16 residues. CDR1 SGHTA and CDR2 FQGNSA come from the germline V gene. Here the CDR3 DNA reads TGTGCCAGCAGCTTAGTGGCGGGGGGATTCCAAGAGACCCAGTACTTC. Amino acid sequence: CASSLVAGGFQETQYF.

By share, this clone ranks as medium-sized (0.01 to 0.1%). This rearrangement joins TRBV12-3 or TRBV12-4 to TRBJ2-5; 8 bases fit TRBD2. V lost 6 bases, J lost 3 bases, and 3 bases stayed unmatched. The CDR3 is made up of 13 amino acids. CDR3 loop: CASRLTSEETQYF. The CDR3 bases are TGTGCCAGCAGACTGACTAGCGAAGAGACCCAGTACTTC.

In this sample, this clone turned up a few times. This chain links TRBV6-1 with TRBJ2-2; 7 nucleotides match TRBD2. Germline-derived CDR1 and CDR2 are MNHNS and SASEGT. The ends lost 5 bases at V and 7 bases at J; junction bases unmatched: 7. The CDR3 has 14 amino acids. This CDR3 reads CASSWTRDLGELFF. CDR3 in DNA: TGTGCCAGCAGTTGGACTAGAGATCTCGGGGAGCTGTTTTTT.

Many counts were recorded for this clone. The chain is built from TRBV27 and TRBJ2-7; D is perhaps TRBD1 or TRBD2 (6 bases each). Germline V lookup: CDR1 MNHEY, CDR2 SMNVEV (reference sequence). Trimming stripped 2 bases from V and 3 bases from J, with 14 bases between. The CDR3 is made up of 15 amino acids. The CDR3 DNA sequence: TGTGCCAGCAGTTTAGGCGGGACATGGGACTACGAGCAGTACTTC. Encoded protein: CASSLGGTWDYEQYF.

This clone was detected a few times. This chain joins TRBV12-3 or TRBV12-4 and TRBJ2-7; a possible D gene is TRBD1 (6 bases). V lost 5 bases, J lost 9 bases, and 14 bases lay in between. CDR3 length: 12 amino acids. The CDR3 here is CASSPSRGGQYF. CDR3 DNA sequence: TGTGCCAGCAGTCCGTCCAGGGGTGGGCAGTACTTC.

This clone has just a few counts. The V gene is TRBV28, the J gene TRBJ2-5; no clear D. The V end was cut by 7 bases, the J end by 5 bases, with 11 bases between. This CDR3 is 12 amino acids long. Germline CDR1 MDHEN, CDR2 SYDVKM. The CDR3 DNA is TGTGCCAGCAAAGCAGACTGGGAGACCCAGTACTTC. As protein: CASKADWETQYF.